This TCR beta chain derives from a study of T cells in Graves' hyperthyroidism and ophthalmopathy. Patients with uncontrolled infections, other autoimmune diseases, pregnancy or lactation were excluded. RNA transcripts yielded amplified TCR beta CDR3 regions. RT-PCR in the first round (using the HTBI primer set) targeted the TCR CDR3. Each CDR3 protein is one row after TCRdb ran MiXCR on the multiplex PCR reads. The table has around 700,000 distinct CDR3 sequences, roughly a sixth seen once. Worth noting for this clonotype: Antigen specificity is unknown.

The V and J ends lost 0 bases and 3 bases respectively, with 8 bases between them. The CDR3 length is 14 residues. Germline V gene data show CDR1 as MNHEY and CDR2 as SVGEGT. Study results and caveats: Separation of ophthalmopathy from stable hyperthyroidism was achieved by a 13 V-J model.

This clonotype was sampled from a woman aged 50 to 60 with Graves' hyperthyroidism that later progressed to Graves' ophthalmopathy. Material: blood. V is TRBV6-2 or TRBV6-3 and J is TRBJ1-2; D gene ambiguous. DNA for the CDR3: TGTGCCAGCAGTTACTCAGAGGTATACTATGGCTACACCTTC. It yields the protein CASSYSEVYYGYTF.